This T cell receptor beta chain was captured in a study of a mutant IDH1 vaccine in newly diagnosed glioma. Study background: The earlier regimen, radiotherapy, temozolomide, or both, was most often both.

CDR3 size: 13 residues. The germline V gene encodes CDR1 SNHLY and CDR2 FYNNEI. The V and J ends lost 3 bases and 4 bases respectively, with 8 bases between them. Measured with immunoSEQ multiplex PCR; TCRdb has only the in-frame clones, and not every one. The sample yields around 58,000 clones, about 80% seen once. This clone was detected only once. Its target is unknown. Documented time point: week 5, during vaccination. The vaccine gave 300 ug of a 20-mer mutant IDH1 peptide subcutaneously per dose. Each astrocytoma in the donors was new, WHO grade 3 or 4, IDH1-mutant and ATRX-lost. General study findings and limits: It seemed that pseudoprogression was not linked to changes in the top peripheral T cell clonotypes. Among patients, around 93% showed immune responses induced by the vaccine.

The chain joins TRBV2 to TRBJ2-3; D perhaps matches TRBD1 (5 bases). The TCR comes from a man in his thirties or forties with glioma. The source material was PBMCs, sampled from a glioma patient whose treatment included an IDH1 peptide vaccine. CDR3 sequence reads: CASSDPGSDTQYF. DNA for the CDR3: TGTGCCAGCAGTGACCCAGGGTCAGATACGCAGTATTTT.